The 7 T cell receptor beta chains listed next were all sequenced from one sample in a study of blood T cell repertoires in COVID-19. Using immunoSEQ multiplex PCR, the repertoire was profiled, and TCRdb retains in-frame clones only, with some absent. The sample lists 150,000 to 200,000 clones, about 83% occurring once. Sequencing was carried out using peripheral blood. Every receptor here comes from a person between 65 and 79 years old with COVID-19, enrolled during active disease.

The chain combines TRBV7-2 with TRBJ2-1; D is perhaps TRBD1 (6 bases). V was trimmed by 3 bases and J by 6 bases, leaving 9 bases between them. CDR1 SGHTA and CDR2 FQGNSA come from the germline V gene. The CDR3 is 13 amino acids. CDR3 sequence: CASSLGALNEQFF. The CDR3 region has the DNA TGTGCCAGCAGCTTGGGGGCCCTCAATGAGCAGTTCTTC.

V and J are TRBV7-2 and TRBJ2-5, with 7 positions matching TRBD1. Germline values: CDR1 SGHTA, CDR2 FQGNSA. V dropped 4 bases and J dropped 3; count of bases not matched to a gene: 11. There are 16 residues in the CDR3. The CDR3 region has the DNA TGTGCCAGCAGCTCCGCCCTCGGGACAGTCGAAGAGACCCAGTACTTC. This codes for CASSSALGTVEETQYF.

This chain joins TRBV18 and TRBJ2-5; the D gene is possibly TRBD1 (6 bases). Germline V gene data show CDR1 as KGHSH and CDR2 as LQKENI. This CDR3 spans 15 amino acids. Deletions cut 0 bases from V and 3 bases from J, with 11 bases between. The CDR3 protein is CASSPPTGWKETQYF. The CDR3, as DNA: TGTGCCAGCTCACCACCGACAGGCTGGAAAGAGACCCAGTACTTC.

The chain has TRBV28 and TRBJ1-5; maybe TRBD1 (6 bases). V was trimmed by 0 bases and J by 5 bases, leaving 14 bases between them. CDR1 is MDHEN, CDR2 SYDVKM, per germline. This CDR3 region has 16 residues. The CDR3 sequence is CASSLWVAGADQPQHF. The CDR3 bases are TGTGCCAGCAGTTTATGGGTGGCGGGGGCCGATCAGCCCCAGCATTTT.

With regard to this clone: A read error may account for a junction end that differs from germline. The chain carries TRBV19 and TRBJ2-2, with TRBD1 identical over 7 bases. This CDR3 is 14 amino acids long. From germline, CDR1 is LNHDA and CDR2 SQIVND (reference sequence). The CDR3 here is CASSTQGDTGELLF. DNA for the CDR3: TGTGCCAGTAGCACCCAGGGGGACACCGGGGAGCTGCTTTTT.

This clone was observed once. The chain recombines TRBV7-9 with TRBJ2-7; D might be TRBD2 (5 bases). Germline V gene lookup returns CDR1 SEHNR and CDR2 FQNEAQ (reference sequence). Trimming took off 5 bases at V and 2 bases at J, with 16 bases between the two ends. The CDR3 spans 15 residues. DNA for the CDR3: TGTGCCAGCAGCCCGGGGAGAGGTTCAACCTACGAGCAGTACTTC. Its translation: CASSPGRGSTYEQYF.

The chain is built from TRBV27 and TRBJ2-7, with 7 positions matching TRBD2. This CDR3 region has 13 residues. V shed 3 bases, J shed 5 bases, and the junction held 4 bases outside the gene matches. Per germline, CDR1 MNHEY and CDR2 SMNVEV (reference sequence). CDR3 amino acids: CASSFNRGDEQYF. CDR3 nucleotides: TGTGCCAGCAGTTTTAACCGGGGGGACGAGCAGTACTTC.